The 32 T cell receptor beta chains presented below share a single source sample, sequenced in a study of blood T cell repertoires in COVID-19. The data were produced by immunoSEQ multiplex PCR, yet TCRdb's version contains in-frame clones alone and is incomplete. The top ten clones hold roughly 6.2% of a sample with over 150,000 clones, roughly 85% of them seen once. Material for sequencing was PBMCs or T cells enriched from blood (not recorded which). Receptor source: a man aged 35 to 55 who had recovered from COVID-19.

This chain connects TRBV19 to TRBJ2-1, with 8 positions matching TRBD2. With V trimmed by 0 bases and J by 9 bases, 1 base remained unmatched. There are 13 residues in the CDR3. Germline assignment: CDR1 LNHDA and CDR2 SQIVND (reference sequence). The DNA for the CDR3 is TGTGCCAGTAGTATAGATGGGACTAGTGAGCAGTTCTTC. Protein sequence: CASSIDGTSEQFF.

The J gene is TRBJ1-6, the V gene TRBV4-1; 7 nucleotides align to TRBD1. The CDR3 sequence is 15 residues long. Germline assignment: CDR1 MGHRA and CDR2 YSYEKL. V dropped 0 bases and J dropped 8; count of bases not matched to a gene: 4. The CDR3 protein is CASSQEVRGDSPLHF. The CDR3 DNA reads as TGCGCCAGCAGCCAAGAGGTCAGGGGGGATTCACCCCTCCACTTT.

The chain combines TRBV27 with TRBJ1-3; D perhaps matches TRBD1 (5 bases). Trimming took off 6 bases at V and 0 bases at J, with 21 bases between the two ends. The CDR3 consists of 18 residues. Germline CDR1 reads MNHEY; CDR2 reads SMNVEV (reference sequence). CDR3 DNA: TGTGCCAGCAGGGGCCTCTCCTTGGGGGGGTACTCTGGAAACACCATATATTTT. Protein: CASRGLSLGGYSGNTIYF.

The chain carries TRBV7-6 and TRBJ1-5, with 7 bases lining up with TRBD1. The CDR3 extends over 16 amino acids. Per the germline V gene, CDR1 is SGHVS and CDR2 is FNYEAQ. Trimming at V came to 1 base and at J to 3 bases, leaving 6 bases not matched to a gene. CDR3 protein: CASSLGGTGVNQPQHF. Written as DNA, the CDR3 is TGTGCCAGCAGCTTAGGGGGAACAGGGGTCAATCAGCCCCAGCATTTT.

This chain uses TRBV11-3 with TRBJ1-5, with TRBD1 as a possible D gene (6 bases). Germline-derived CDR1 and CDR2 are SGHNT and YENEEA. Trimming stripped 3 bases from V and 6 bases from J, with 9 bases between. This CDR3 comprises 13 residues. The DNA of the CDR3 is TGTGCCAGCAGCTTGGGGGGGGCTCAGCCCCAGCATTTT. It is translated as CASSLGGAQPQHF.

The rearrangement links TRBV2 to TRBJ2-1, with D possibly TRBD2 on 6 matching bases. This CDR3 is 13 amino acids long. V lost 8 bases, J lost 3 bases, and 11 bases lay in between. CDR1 is SNHLY and CDR2 is FYNNEI in the germline V gene. For the CDR3, the DNA is TGTGCCAGCGGCGGGGACCTCTACAATGAGCAGTTCTTC. Translation: CASGGDLYNEQFF.

The chain has TRBV6-5 and TRBJ2-1, with D maybe TRBD2 (5 bases). Germline CDR1 MNHEY, CDR2 SVGAGI. Trimming cost V 7 bases and J 7 bases, with 14 bases left between them. There are 13 residues in the CDR3. CDR3 sequence reads: CASISSGTNEQFF. CDR3 DNA: TGTGCCAGCATTTCGTCGGGAACTAATGAGCAGTTCTTC.

The chain is built from TRBV12-3 or TRBV12-4 and TRBJ2-7, with D tentatively TRBD2 (6 bases). The CDR3 is made up of 12 amino acids. V was pared by 7 bases and J by 2 bases, with 9 bases between. Here the CDR3 reads CASKEGPYEQYF. As DNA, the CDR3 is TGTGCCAGCAAGGAGGGTCCCTACGAGCAGTACTTC.

This chain links TRBV19 with TRBJ2-5; 7 nucleotides align to TRBD2. The CDR3 runs 14 residues. CDR1 and CDR2 from the germline V gene are LNHDA and SQIVND (reference sequence). The V segment lost 4 bases and the J segment 1 base; nucleotides outside the gene matches: 3. This chain's CDR3 is CASSTGTIQETQYF. The CDR3 DNA sequence: TGTGCCAGTAGTACGGGGACTATCCAAGAGACCCAGTACTTC.

The V and J genes are TRBV6-1 and TRBJ2-2; 7 bases agree with TRBD2. The trim removed 1 base at V and 2 bases at J, leaving 4 bases unmatched. The CDR3 extends over 16 amino acids. Germline V gene data show CDR1 as MNHNS and CDR2 as SASEGT. The CDR3 loop is CASSEVGGLNTGELFF. The CDR3 coding sequence is TGTGCCAGCAGTGAAGTTGGGGGACTAAACACCGGGGAGCTGTTTTTT.

This clone was found a few times. This chain uses TRBV19 with TRBJ2-7; possible D gene TRBD2, 6 bases. The CDR3 spans 15 residues. CDR1 and CDR2 from the germline V gene are LNHDA and SQIVND (reference sequence). Trimming took off 8 bases at V and 0 bases at J, with 17 bases between the two ends. CDR3 protein: CASWGGGTDSYEQYF. The CDR3 DNA reads TGTGCCAGTTGGGGAGGTGGTACAGACTCCTACGAGCAGTACTTC.

This clone was seen a few times. The rearrangement uses TRBV5-1 and TRBJ1-5; D is perhaps TRBD1 (6 bases). Germline V gene data show CDR1 as SGHRS and CDR2 as YFSETQ. V was shortened by 2 bases and J by 1 base, with 10 bases between the two germline ends. The CDR3 is 15 amino acids. The CDR3 DNA reads as TGCGCCAGCAGCTTAGACACAGGGAGCAATCAGCCCCAGCATTTT. Its translation is CASSLDTGSNQPQHF.

The chain uses TRBV18 and TRBJ2-7; 7 bases align to TRBD1. The CDR3 has 16 amino acids. The germline gives CDR1 KGHSH, CDR2 LQKENI. V dropped 6 bases and J dropped 2; count of bases not matched to a gene: 13. The CDR3 DNA reads TGTGCCAGCTCCAGCCTCCACAGGGGAAACACCTACGAGCAGTACTTC. This gives the protein CASSSLHRGNTYEQYF.

J is TRBJ2-7 and V is TRBV14; D uncertain. From germline, CDR1 is SGHDN and CDR2 FVKESK. The V end was cut by 2 bases, the J end by 5 bases, with 4 bases between. CDR3 size: 11 residues. CDR3 sequence (DNA): TGTGCCAGCAGCCAATTCAACGAGCAGTACTTC. Translation gives CASSQFNEQYF.

This clone showed up many times. The chain employs TRBV5-4 and TRBJ1-1; weak D call: TRBD1 (5 bases). Germline CDR1 reads SGHNT; CDR2 reads YYREEE (reference sequence). V shed 0 bases and J shed 1 base, with 7 bases lying between them. The CDR3 consists of 14 residues. Here the CDR3 reads CASSLARANTEAFF. The DNA for the CDR3 is TGTGCCAGCAGCTTGGCCAGGGCGAACACTGAAGCTTTCTTT.

The chain combines TRBV4-1 with TRBJ1-2; D may be TRBD1 (5 bases). The CDR3 covers 15 residues. Between the trimmed V and J ends, which lost 1 base and 4 bases, there was a span of 13 bases. From germline, CDR1 is MGHRA and CDR2 YSYEKL. The CDR3 here is CASSQGSRDSYGYTF. The CDR3 region has the DNA TGCGCCAGCAGCCAAGGGTCCAGGGATTCCTATGGCTACACCTTC.

The rearrangement uses TRBV10-2 and TRBJ1-1, with 11 bases matching TRBD1. Germline V gene sequence: CDR1 WSHSY, CDR2 SAAADI. This CDR3 has 14 amino acids. J lost 4 bases, V lost 3 bases, and 1 base had no gene match. The CDR3 DNA reads as TGCGCCAGCAGTGATGGACAGGGGGCCACTGAAGCTTTCTTT. This translates into CASSDGQGATEAFF.

This chain uses TRBV28 with TRBJ2-3; possibly TRBD1 for D (5 bases). Germline V gene data show CDR1 as MDHEN and CDR2 as SYDVKM. The V and J ends lost 3 bases and 2 bases respectively, with 9 bases between them. The CDR3 runs 14 residues. The CDR3 DNA sequence: TGTGCCAGCAGTTTCTCAGGGTACACAGATACGCAGTATTTT. Translation: CASSFSGYTDTQYF.

This CDR3 is CASSLGGAFGFGEQFF. As DNA, the CDR3 is TGTGCCAGCAGCTTAGGTGGGGCATTTGGGTTCGGGGAGCAGTTCTTC. The V call is TRBV11-3, the J call TRBJ2-1; tentatively, D is TRBD1 (5 bases). V was clipped by 1 base and J by 10 bases, with 20 bases between them. The CDR3 consists of 16 residues. Germline V gene sequence: CDR1 SGHNT, CDR2 YENEEA.

In DNA form, the CDR3 reads TGTGCCAGCAGTTCAGGGGGCTTAGAGCAGTACTTC. Translation gives CASSSGGLEQYF. This chain links TRBV27 with TRBJ2-7; 8 bases fit TRBD1. This CDR3 has 12 residues. Germline-derived CDR1 and CDR2 are MNHEY and SMNVEV (reference sequence). Trimming removed 4 bases from V and 7 bases from J; junction bases left unmatched: 3.

The V gene is TRBV27, the J gene TRBJ2-1; TRBD1 aligns across 8 bases. There are 15 residues in the CDR3. Germline trimming cut 3 bases from V and 7 bases from J; bases unmatched to any gene: 8. Germline V gives CDR1 MNHEY, CDR2 SMNVEV (reference sequence). In DNA, the CDR3 is TGTGCCAGCAGTTTCCCCCGACAGGGGAGGAATGAGCAGTTCTTC. The encoded protein is CASSFPRQGRNEQFF.

V gene TRBV27 combines with J gene TRBJ1-1; tentatively, D is TRBD1 (5 bases). The V and J ends lost 3 bases and 5 bases respectively, with 13 bases between them. Germline loops: CDR1 MNHEY, CDR2 SMNVEV (reference sequence). The CDR3 spans 14 residues. The CDR3 loop reads CASSLSARTTEAFF. The CDR3 coding sequence is TGTGCCAGCAGTTTGTCTGCTCGGACAACTGAAGCTTTCTTT.

This chain links TRBV24-1 with TRBJ1-2; D gene ambiguous. Between the trimmed V and J ends, which lost 3 bases and 8 bases, there was a span of 9 bases. CDR1 KGHDR and CDR2 SFDVKD come from the germline V gene. The CDR3 length is 12 residues. The CDR3 loop reads CATSDGGMGYTF. The DNA of the CDR3 is TGTGCCACCAGTGATGGAGGAATGGGCTACACCTTC.

This clone has only one observation. V is TRBV28 and J is TRBJ2-3; 7 nucleotides line up with TRBD1. This CDR3 region has 17 residues. Germline V gene sequence: CDR1 MDHEN, CDR2 SYDVKM. Losses at the gene ends were 5 bases for V and 1 base for J; bases not matched to a gene: 12. The CDR3 sequence: CASSATQGVSGTDTQYF. The CDR3 nucleotides read TGTGCCAGCAGTGCTACGCAGGGGGTCAGTGGCACAGATACGCAGTATTTT.

This chain joins TRBV19 and TRBJ1-5; TRBD1 agrees at 10 bases. V trimming: 4 bases; J trimming: 6 bases; junction bases outside the gene matches: 6. The CDR3 has 15 residues. CDR1 is LNHDA, CDR2 SQIVND, per germline (reference sequence). Here the CDR3 DNA reads TGTGCCAGTAGTACGATGGACAGGGGGATTCAGCCCCAGCATTTT. Protein: CASSTMDRGIQPQHF. The variable domain in full, completed from reference TRBV19 and TRBJ1-5, reads DGGITQSPKYLFRKEGQNVTLSCEQNLNHDAMYWYRQDPGQGLRLIYYSQIVNDFQKGDIAEGYSVSREKKESFPLTVTSAQKNPTAFYLCASSTMDRGIQPQHFGDGTRLSIL.

The J gene is TRBJ2-3, the V gene TRBV29-1; 11 bases map to TRBD2. The V segment lost 6 bases and the J segment 4 bases; nucleotides outside the gene matches: 6. This CDR3 has 14 amino acids. Germline V gene lookup returns CDR1 SQVTM and CDR2 ANQGSEA. CDR3 DNA sequence: TGCAGCGTAGTTAGCGGGAGGGATTCAGATACGCAGTATTTT. Protein product: CSVVSGRDSDTQYF.

The chain combines TRBV12-3 or TRBV12-4 with TRBJ1-2, with TRBD1 as a possible D gene (6 bases). V lost 7 bases and J 5 bases, leaving 14 bases between the germline ends. The CDR3 contains 13 residues. CDR3: CASTSGVFYGYTF. The CDR3 DNA follows: TGTGCCAGCACGTCAGGGGTCTTTTATGGCTACACCTTC.

This chain links TRBV19 with TRBJ1-5, with 7 bases lining up with TRBD1. From germline, CDR1 is LNHDA and CDR2 SQIVND (reference sequence). V gave up 7 bases and J gave up 1 base; unmatched junction bases: 10. This CDR3 is 16 amino acids long. This CDR3 reads CASMSGGRSSNQPQHF. The CDR3 DNA follows: TGTGCCAGTATGTCAGGGGGAAGATCGAGCAATCAGCCCCAGCATTTT.

J is TRBJ1-2 and V is TRBV29-1; 8 bases fit TRBD1. The junction had 5 bases not matched to a gene; V was cut back by 0 bases and J by 5 bases. The CDR3 spans 14 residues. CDR1 is SQVTM, CDR2 ANQGSEA, per germline. This CDR3 reads CSVEDPYRGYGYTF. The DNA for the CDR3 is TGCAGCGTTGAAGATCCGTACAGGGGGTATGGCTACACCTTC. The complete variable domain, with remaining parts taken from reference TRBV29-1 and TRBJ1-2, reads SAVISQKPSRDICQRGTSLTIQCQVDSQVTMMFWYRQQPGQSLTLIATANQGSEATYESGFVIDKFPISRPNLTFSTLTVSNMSPEDSSIYLCSVEDPYRGYGYTFGSGTRLTVV.

CDR3 sequence: CASSERTASSYEQYF. The CDR3 DNA sequence: TGTGCCAGCAGTGAACGGACAGCGAGCTCCTACGAGCAGTACTTC. The rearrangement uses TRBV6-1 and TRBJ2-7; possible D gene TRBD1, 6 bases. There are 15 residues in the CDR3. Germline assignment: CDR1 MNHNS and CDR2 SASEGT. Trimming pared 2 bases from V and 0 bases from J, leaving 11 bases between.

This clone was found a few times. V usage is TRBV27 and J usage is TRBJ1-2; D is undetermined. The germline CDR1 and CDR2 sequences are MNHEY and SMNVEV (reference sequence). V lost 4 bases and J lost 5, with 11 bases in between. This CDR3 comprises 13 residues. The CDR3 DNA sequence: TGTGCCAGCAGTTCTCAATCTCTATATGGCTACACCTTC. Translation gives CASSSQSLYGYTF.

Only one count was recorded for this clone. The rearrangement uses TRBV5-4 and TRBJ1-5; D remains unclear. Trimming took off 1 base at V and 3 bases at J, with 11 bases between the two ends. Germline values: CDR1 SGHNT, CDR2 YYREEE (reference sequence). The CDR3 loop spans 15 amino acids. The CDR3 spells CASSLTPGNNQPQHF. Written as DNA, the CDR3 is TGTGCCAGCAGCTTGACTCCGGGGAACAATCAGCCCCAGCATTTT.